A single sample gave rise to the 31 T cell receptor beta chains below, sequenced in a study of blood T cells in healthy people across ages. A second PCR of roughly 7 to 11 cycles used a sample-barcoded 5' primer and a J-beta primer mix. TCRdb fed the 5' RACE reads into MiXCR, producing one record per CDR3 protein. Seen here are around 700,000 distinct CDR3 sequences, roughly 25% observed once, and the top ten hold 9.4%. The same specimen was also included in a second study, on T cells of mothers and their children.

The specimen was blood. The receptors stem from a boy between 10 and 17 years old in good health.

This clonotype was counted only a few times. The chain joins TRBV24-1 to TRBJ2-7; D might be TRBD2 (6 bases). The length of the CDR3 is 13 residues. Germline V CDR1 and CDR2: KGHDR, SFDVKD. V lost 2 bases, J lost 5 bases, and 9 bases lay in between. The chain's CDR3 is CATSDSRDDEQYF. CDR3 bases: TGTGCCACCAGTGATTCGCGGGATGACGAGCAGTACTTC.

At least ten counts were recorded for this clonotype. The chain carries TRBV12-3 or TRBV12-4 and TRBJ1-1; D call uncertain. Trimming stripped 6 bases from V and 5 bases from J, with 10 bases between. This CDR3 is 12 amino acids long. CDR3 nucleotides: TGTGCCAGCAGCTCCGGGAGGACTGAAGCTTTCTTT. Amino acids: CASSSGRTEAFF.

This clonotype appeared a single time. The V and J genes are TRBV5-1 and TRBJ2-7; 7 bases agree with TRBD1. Trimming took 4 bases from V and 4 from J; bases not matched to a gene: 11. The CDR3 loop spans 15 amino acids. CDR1 and CDR2 (germline): SGHRS, YFSETQ. CDR3 amino acids: CASSEGQAFAYEQYF. As DNA, the CDR3 is TGCGCCAGCAGCGAAGGACAGGCCTTTGCGTACGAGCAGTACTTC.

This clonotype has just a few counts. The gene calls are TRBV5-1 and TRBJ2-3; D could derive from TRBD1 or TRBD2 (5 bases each). Between the trimmed V and J ends, which lost 0 bases and 0 bases, there was a span of 14 bases. CDR3 size: 17 residues. The germline gives CDR1 SGHRS, CDR2 YFSETQ. As DNA, the CDR3 is TGCGCCAGCAGCTTGGAGGCTCCGGGGACCAGCACAGATACGCAGTATTTT. Its protein is CASSLEAPGTSTDTQYF.

This rearrangement joins TRBV3-1 to TRBJ2-2; no clear D. Germline-derived CDR1 and CDR2 are LGHDT and YNNKEL (reference sequence). The CDR3 runs to 14 residues. Trimming took off 0 bases at V and 11 bases at J, with 13 bases between the two ends. The CDR3 protein is CASSQERTTAELFF. CDR3 bases: TGTGCCAGCAGCCAAGAACGGACGACGGCTGAGCTGTTTTTT.

This chain links TRBV29-1 with TRBJ2-3; 13 bases fit TRBD2. The germline V gene encodes CDR1 SQVTM and CDR2 ANQGSEA. Unmatched junction bases numbered 6, after V lost 6 bases and J lost 0 bases. The CDR3 runs to 16 residues. The CDR3 loop reads CSVAGTSGTSTDTQYF. CDR3 coding DNA: TGCAGCGTCGCCGGGACTAGCGGGACCAGCACAGATACGCAGTATTTT.

This chain uses TRBV19 with TRBJ2-2, with a tentative D call TRBD2 (5 bases). The CDR3 loop spans 17 amino acids. From germline, CDR1 is LNHDA and CDR2 SQIVND (reference sequence). The germline V and J ends were trimmed by 5 bases and 2 bases, with 18 bases remaining between them. The CDR3 DNA follows: TGTGCCAGTAGTCCCATGTTGCACGGGGTCAACACCGGGGAGCTGTTTTTT. Its translation: CASSPMLHGVNTGELFF.

The chain carries TRBV7-2 and TRBJ2-2; unclear D gene. V was clipped by 2 bases and J by 4 bases, with 8 bases between them. Germline CDR1 SGHTA, CDR2 FQGNSA. This CDR3 contains 14 residues. In DNA, the CDR3 is TGTGCCAGCAGCTTAACCCCAAGCACCGGGGAGCTGTTTTTT. It codes for CASSLTPSTGELFF.

This sequence joins TRBV5-1 and TRBJ2-5, with D uncertain. The end of the DNA aligns better with TRBJ2-7, so the J call may be wrong. This CDR3 is built from 15 residues. CDR1 is SGHRS, CDR2 YFSETQ, per germline. CDR3 sequence (DNA): TGCGCCAGCAGTAAGTCCGGCTCCACTGACTACGAGCAGTACTTC. This sequence encodes CASSKSGSTDYEQYF.

The gene calls are TRBV9 and TRBJ2-7; no definite D call. Germline V gene lookup returns CDR1 SGDLS and CDR2 YYNGEE. V was pared by 0 bases and J by 7 bases, with 11 bases between. The CDR3 is made up of 13 amino acids. As DNA, the CDR3 is TGTGCCAGCAGCGTAGGGCTCCTCGGGGAGCAGTACTTC. It encodes CASSVGLLGEQYF. Using reference TRBV9 and TRBJ2-7 for the parts outside the CDR3, the full variable domain is DSGVTQTPKHLITATGQRVTLRCSPRSGDLSVYWYQQSLDQGLQFLIQYYNGEERAKGNILERFSAQQFPDLHSELNLSSLELGDSALYFCASSVGLLGEQYFGPGTRLTVT.

V and J are TRBV29-1 and TRBJ2-7; 8 bases fit TRBD1. With V trimmed by 4 bases and J by 1 base, 3 bases remained unmatched. The CDR3 totals 13 residues. Germline CDR1 and CDR2: SQVTM and ANQGSEA. The CDR3 is CSVVDRESYEQYF. The CDR3 coding sequence is TGCAGCGTTGTGGACAGGGAGTCCTACGAGCAGTACTTC.

The CDR3: CASSLWREQTLAETQYF. DNA of the CDR3: TGTGCCAGCAGCTTGTGGCGGGAGCAAACTTTGGCAGAGACCCAGTACTTC. V is TRBV5-6 and J is TRBJ2-5; 7 positions match TRBD2. CDR1 is SGHDT, CDR2 YYEEEE, per germline. The CDR3 has 17 residues. Germline trimming cut 1 base from V and 4 bases from J; bases unmatched to any gene: 13. Based on the CDR3 plus reference TRBV5-6 and TRBJ2-5, the full variable domain is DAGVTQSPTHLIKTRGQQVTLRCSPKSGHDTVSWYQQALGQGPQFIFQYYEEEERQRGNFPDRFSGHQFPNYSSELNVNALLLGDSALYLCASSLWREQTLAETQYFGPGTRLLVL.

In its sample, this clonotype was seen a few times. The chain joins TRBV5-1 to TRBJ2-3; D is uncertain. This CDR3 is 15 amino acids long. V was clipped by 1 base and J by 3 bases, with 12 bases between them. Germline values: CDR1 SGHRS, CDR2 YFSETQ. The CDR3 sequence is CASSLIKPETDTQYF. The CDR3 coding sequence is TGCGCCAGCAGCTTGATCAAGCCCGAAACAGATACGCAGTATTTT.

The sample holds a few counts of this clonotype. The chain has TRBV7-8 and TRBJ1-2; D uncertain. Germline values: CDR1 SGHVS, CDR2 FQNEAQ. Trimming took off 1 base at V and 3 bases at J, with 15 bases between the two ends. This CDR3 is 16 amino acids long. Here the CDR3 DNA reads TGTGCCAGCAGCTTAGTGCGGGCTGGTTCGCACTATGGCTACACCTTC. Translating it yields CASSLVRAGSHYGYTF.

This chain uses TRBV21-1 with TRBJ2-7; TRBD2, the table's D call, was not compared with the DNA. TRBV21-1 is classified as a pseudogene. CDR3 length equals 15 residues. The CDR3, as DNA: TGTGCCAGCAGCAAAGGAGCCCCGGGCCGTTACGAGCAGTACTTC. Its protein product is CASSKGAPGRYEQYF.

The chain links TRBV29-1 to TRBJ2-1, with TRBD1 identical over 8 bases. Germline V CDR1 and CDR2: SQVTM, ANQGSEA. CDR3 size: 16 residues. V was clipped by 6 bases and J by 10 bases; unmatched bases: 20. In DNA form, the CDR3 reads TGCAGCGTATTTTCTAAAGGGACAGGTAGAACTTGGGAGCAGTTCTTC. Encoded protein: CSVFSKGTGRTWEQFF.

The chain uses TRBV7-8 and TRBJ2-5, with D uncertain. The J call is uncertain, as TRBJ2-7 better fits the DNA end. Germline V gene lookup returns CDR1 SGHVS and CDR2 FQNEAQ. This CDR3 has 18 amino acids. The CDR3 reads CASSLAPRPSEYLYEQYF. As DNA, the CDR3 is TGTGCCAGCAGCTTAGCCCCCCGTCCAAGCGAATACCTCTACGAGCAGTACTTC.

This chain uses TRBV7-9 with TRBJ2-7; 15 nucleotides align to TRBD2. Germline assignment: CDR1 SEHNR and CDR2 FQNEAQ (reference sequence). V trimming: 3 bases; J trimming: 3 bases; junction bases outside the gene matches: 12. This CDR3 contains 19 residues. CDR3 loop: CASSFPGLAGGPDRYEQYF. The CDR3 DNA reads as TGTGCCAGCAGCTTTCCGGGACTAGCGGGGGGCCCCGACCGCTACGAGCAGTACTTC.

The sample holds a few counts of this clonotype. The chain links TRBV28 to TRBJ2-4; 12 bases line up with TRBD2. V shed 6 bases, J shed 0 bases, and the junction held 3 bases outside the gene matches. The germline CDR1 and CDR2 sequences are MDHEN and SYDVKM. The CDR3 has 16 amino acids. For the CDR3, the DNA is TGTGCCAGCAGCGGACTAGCGGGGCTAGCCAAAAACATTCAGTACTTC. This codes for CASSGLAGLAKNIQYF.

The CDR3 here is CASSKLRSTDTQYF. The CDR3 region has the DNA TGTGCCAGCAGTAAACTCCGCAGCACAGATACGCAGTATTTT. This chain uses TRBV6-2 or TRBV6-3 with TRBJ2-3; no definite D call. Germline V CDR1 and CDR2: MNHEY, SVGEGT. The CDR3 runs to 14 residues. V was clipped by 5 bases and J by 0 bases, with 9 bases between them.

A word on this clonotype: Its ends do not fully match the called genes, so a read error is possible. The genes are TRBV24-1 and TRBJ2-1; possibly TRBD1 or TRBD2 for D (6 bases each). Germline CDR1 is KGHDR and CDR2 is SFDVKD. The CDR3 sequence is 16 residues long. The CDR3, as DNA: TGTGCCACCAGTGATTTAAGGGGGGCTTCGAACAATGGGCAGTTCTTC. This sequence encodes CATSDLRGASNNGQFF.

Only a few counts were recorded for this clonotype. This chain links TRBV3-1 with TRBJ1-2; 8 bases match TRBD1. CDR3 size: 15 residues. The junction had 4 bases not matched to a gene; V was cut back by 4 bases and J by 0 bases. CDR1 LGHDT and CDR2 YNNKEL come from the germline V gene (reference sequence). The CDR3 DNA is TGTGCCAGCAGCCGAGGACAGGGATCTAACTATGGCTACACCTTC. It specifies CASSRGQGSNYGYTF.

The CDR3 nucleotides are TGTGCCAGCAGCCACTACAGAGAAGCTCGACACGAGCAGTACTTC. Translated, it gives CASSHYREARHEQYF. The chain employs TRBV3-1 and TRBJ2-7; D gene unclear. The CDR3 runs 15 residues. The germline V gene has CDR1 LGHDT and CDR2 YNNKEL (reference sequence). V was cut by 3 bases and J by 5 bases, with 17 bases left in between.

This chain links TRBV20-1 with TRBJ1-2, with 12 bases identical to TRBD1. J lost 6 bases, V lost 7 bases, and 12 bases had no gene match. Germline V gene lookup returns CDR1 DFQATT and CDR2 SNEGSKA (reference sequence). The CDR3 sequence is 15 residues long. CDR3 sequence: CSVTNSGTGGDGYTF. In DNA form, the CDR3 reads TGCAGTGTTACAAATTCAGGGACAGGGGGCGATGGCTACACCTTC.

V and J are TRBV2 and TRBJ2-3; 7 nucleotides agree with TRBD1. The CDR3 has 15 residues. The V gene's germline CDR1 is SNHLY and CDR2 FYNNEI. Trimming took 6 bases from V and 2 from J; bases not matched to a gene: 8. The chain's CDR3 is CASRQDRDVTDTQYF. The CDR3 DNA reads TGTGCCAGCAGACAAGACAGGGATGTCACAGATACGCAGTATTTT.

This rearrangement joins TRBV7-9 to TRBJ2-5; D not certain. The end of the DNA is better explained by TRBJ2-1, so the J call may be wrong. The CDR3 contains 15 residues. Germline-derived CDR1 and CDR2 are SEHNR and FQNEAQ (reference sequence). In DNA form, the CDR3 reads TGTGCCAGCAGCTTAGTAAGCGTACCCCCAGGTGAGCAGTTCTTC. It codes for CASSLVSVPPGEQFF.

This chain uses TRBV5-1 with TRBJ2-7; the D gene is possibly TRBD1 (5 bases). Germline loops: CDR1 SGHRS, CDR2 YFSETQ. V lost 4 bases and J lost 3, with 8 bases in between. The CDR3 spans 12 residues. In DNA form, the CDR3 reads TGCGCCAGCAGCAAGGACAACTACGAGCAGTACTTC. Its translation: CASSKDNYEQYF.

The rearrangement links TRBV5-1 to TRBJ2-5; D not certain. With 4 bases removed from V and 3 bases from J, the gap between germline ends came to 13 bases. The CDR3 spans 14 residues. Germline lookup yields CDR1 SGHRS and CDR2 YFSETQ. CDR3 sequence reads: CASSRGGIKETQYF. In nucleotides, the CDR3 is TGCGCCAGCAGCCGAGGCGGAATTAAAGAGACCCAGTACTTC.

The V gene is TRBV5-1, the J gene TRBJ2-5; 8 bases align to TRBD1. Looked up from germline, CDR1 is SGHRS and CDR2 is YFSETQ. CDR3 length: 17 residues. Trimming cost V 2 bases and J 5 bases; bases outside gene matches: 14. CDR3 coding DNA: TGCGCCAGCAGCTTAATGGCCGAGGCAGGGGGCGTGGAGACCCAGTACTTC. Translation: CASSLMAEAGGVETQYF.

There are a few counts of this clonotype. The genes are TRBV7-2 and TRBJ1-2, with TRBD1 matching 7 bases. Germline assignment: CDR1 SGHTA and CDR2 FQGNSA. This CDR3 region has 14 residues. Unmatched junction bases numbered 1, after V lost 1 base and J lost 2 bases. As DNA, the CDR3 is TGTGCCAGCAGCTTAGAGGACAGGAACTATGGCTACACCTTC. Amino acid sequence: CASSLEDRNYGYTF.

This chain links TRBV15 with TRBJ2-3, with TRBD1 matching 8 bases. The CDR3 has 15 amino acids. The V segment lost 5 bases and the J segment 2 bases; nucleotides outside the gene matches: 6. The germline V gene encodes CDR1 LNHNV and CDR2 YYDKDF (reference sequence). The DNA of the CDR3 is TGTGCCACCAGCGATTACAGGGGGGACACAGATACGCAGTATTTT. Translation: CATSDYRGDTDTQYF.